One T cell receptor beta chain is described in this entry. The antigen remains unidentified. This sample was included in a study of CD8 T cells in ankylosing spondylitis. Construction of TCR beta libraries was performed using quantitative 5'-RACE with molecular barcodes. Using its own MiXCR run on the 5' RACE reads, TCRdb lists one record per CDR3 protein. Among around 91,000 distinct CDR3 sequences listed, roughly 9% were seen once. Overall study findings and caveats: The study identified a TCR beta motif of under 10 highly homologous variants that appeared characteristic of ankylosing spondylitis blood.

V shed 10 bases, J shed 2 bases, and the junction held 7 bases outside the gene matches. The V gene's germline CDR1 is SGHAT and CDR2 FQNNGV. The CDR3 is made up of 13 amino acids. The sequencing sample was made of blood, either unsorted or a sorted T cell fraction (not recorded which). This TCR was recovered from a male donor with ankylosing spondylitis. V gene TRBV11-2 combines with J gene TRBJ2-5; 7 bases align to TRBD2. The CDR3 nucleotides are TGTGCCAACTCGGGGGGACTACAAGAGACCCAGTACTTC. Protein: CANSGGLQETQYF. Full variable domain (remainder filled in from reference TRBV11-2 and TRBJ2-5): EAGVAQSPRYKIIEKRQSVAFWCNPISGHATLYWYQQILGQGPKLLIQFQNNGVVDDSQLPKDRFSAERLKGVDSTLKIQPAKLEDSAVYLCANSGGLQETQYFGPGTRLLVL.